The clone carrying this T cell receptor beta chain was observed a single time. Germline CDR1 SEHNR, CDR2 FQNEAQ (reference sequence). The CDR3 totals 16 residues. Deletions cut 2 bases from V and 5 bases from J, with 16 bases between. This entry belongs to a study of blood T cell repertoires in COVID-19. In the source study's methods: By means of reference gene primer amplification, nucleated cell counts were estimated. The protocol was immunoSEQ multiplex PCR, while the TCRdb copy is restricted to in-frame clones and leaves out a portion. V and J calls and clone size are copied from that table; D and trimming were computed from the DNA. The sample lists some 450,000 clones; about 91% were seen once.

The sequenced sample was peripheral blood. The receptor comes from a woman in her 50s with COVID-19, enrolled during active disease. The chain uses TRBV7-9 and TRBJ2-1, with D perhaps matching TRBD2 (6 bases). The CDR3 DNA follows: TGTGCCAGCAGCTTAAAGGTGGGGACTCCAGACAATGAGCAGTTCTTC. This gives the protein CASSLKVGTPDNEQFF.